The sequence of this T cell receptor beta chain was determined in a study of cytomegalovirus exposure and HLA in healthy donors. Whole-study context: In a later analysis, the 110 or so validation repertoires were reported to have used the same platform as the roughly 600 first-cohort repertoires.

Clones were read by immunoSEQ multiplex PCR, and TCRdb kept only the in-frame ones, dropping some. This sample carries tens of thousands of clones, around 94% of them seen once, and the ten largest clones take 0.55% to 0.75%. V lost 5 bases and J 5 bases, leaving 28 bases between the germline ends. The germline V gene has CDR1 SGHNT and CDR2 YENEEA. The CDR3 spans 18 residues. The chain couples TRBV11-3 to TRBJ2-7, with a tentative D call TRBD1 (5 bases). The source is a man aged 18 to 29 in good health and CMV-seronegative. The material sequenced was PBMCs. In DNA, the CDR3 is TGTGCCAGCAGCCCACGTCCATACGGCAGCCCAGGGTGGGACGAGCAGTACTTC. Translation gives CASSPRPYGSPGWDEQYF.